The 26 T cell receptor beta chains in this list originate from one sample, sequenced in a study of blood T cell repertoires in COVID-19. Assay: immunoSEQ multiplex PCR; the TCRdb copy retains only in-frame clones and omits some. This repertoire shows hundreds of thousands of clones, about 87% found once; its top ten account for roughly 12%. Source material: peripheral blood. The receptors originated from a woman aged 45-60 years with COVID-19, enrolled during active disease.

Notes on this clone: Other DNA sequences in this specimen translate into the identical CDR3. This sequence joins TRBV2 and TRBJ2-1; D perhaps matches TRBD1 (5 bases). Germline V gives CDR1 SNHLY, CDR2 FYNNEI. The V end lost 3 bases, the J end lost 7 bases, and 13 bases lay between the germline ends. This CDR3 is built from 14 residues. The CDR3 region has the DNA TGTGCCAGCAGTGAGGGGCCGCCGGTTAATGAGCAGTTCTTC. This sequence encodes CASSEGPPVNEQFF.

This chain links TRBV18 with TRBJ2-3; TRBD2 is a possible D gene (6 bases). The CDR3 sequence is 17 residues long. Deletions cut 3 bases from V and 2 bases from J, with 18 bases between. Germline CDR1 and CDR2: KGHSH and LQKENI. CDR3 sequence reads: CASSPGVRGAYTDTQYF. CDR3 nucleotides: TGTGCCAGCTCACCTGGTGTCCGCGGGGCGTACACAGATACGCAGTATTTT.

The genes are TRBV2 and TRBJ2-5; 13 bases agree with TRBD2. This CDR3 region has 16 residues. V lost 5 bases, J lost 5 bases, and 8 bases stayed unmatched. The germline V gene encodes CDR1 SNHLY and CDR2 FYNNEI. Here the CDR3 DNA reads TGTGCCAGCAGTCTACTAGCGGGGGGGTTCGGGGAGACCCAGTACTTC. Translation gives CASSLLAGGFGETQYF.

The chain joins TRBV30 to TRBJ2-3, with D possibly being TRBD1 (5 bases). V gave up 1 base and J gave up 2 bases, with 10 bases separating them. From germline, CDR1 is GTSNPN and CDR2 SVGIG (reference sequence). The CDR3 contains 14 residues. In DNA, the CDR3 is TGTGCCTGGAGTGCTGGACAAATCACAGATACGCAGTATTTT. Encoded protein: CAWSAGQITDTQYF.

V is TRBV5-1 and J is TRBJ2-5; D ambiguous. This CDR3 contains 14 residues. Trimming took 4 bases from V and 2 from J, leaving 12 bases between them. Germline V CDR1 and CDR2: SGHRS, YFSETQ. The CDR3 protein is CASSVEPGQETQYF. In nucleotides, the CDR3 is TGCGCCAGCAGCGTCGAACCAGGTCAAGAGACCCAGTACTTC.

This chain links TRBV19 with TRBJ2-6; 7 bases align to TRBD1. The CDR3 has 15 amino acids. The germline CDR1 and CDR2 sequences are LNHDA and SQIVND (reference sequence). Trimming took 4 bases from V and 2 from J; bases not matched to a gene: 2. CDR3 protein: CASSTTGAGANVLTF. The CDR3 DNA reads TGTGCCAGTAGTACCACAGGGGCTGGGGCCAACGTCCTGACTTTC.

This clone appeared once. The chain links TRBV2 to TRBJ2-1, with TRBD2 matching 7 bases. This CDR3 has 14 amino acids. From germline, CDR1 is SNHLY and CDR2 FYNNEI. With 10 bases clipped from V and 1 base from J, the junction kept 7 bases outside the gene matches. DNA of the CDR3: TGTGCCATCATCTCAGCGGGGTCCTACAATGAGCAGTTCTTC. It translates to CAIISAGSYNEQFF.

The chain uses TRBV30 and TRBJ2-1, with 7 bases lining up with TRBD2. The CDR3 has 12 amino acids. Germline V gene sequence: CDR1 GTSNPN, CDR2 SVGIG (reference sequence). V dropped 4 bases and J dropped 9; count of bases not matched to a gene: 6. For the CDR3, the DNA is TGTGCCTGGAAGACTAGCCGGTTTGAGCAGTTCTTC. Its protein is CAWKTSRFEQFF.

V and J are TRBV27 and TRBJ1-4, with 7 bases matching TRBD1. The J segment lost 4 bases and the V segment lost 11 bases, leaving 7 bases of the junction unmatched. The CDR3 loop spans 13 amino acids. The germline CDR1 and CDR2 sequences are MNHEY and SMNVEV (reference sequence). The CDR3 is CASGGLSNEKLFF. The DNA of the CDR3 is TGTGCCTCAGGGGGGCTTAGTAATGAAAAACTGTTTTTT.

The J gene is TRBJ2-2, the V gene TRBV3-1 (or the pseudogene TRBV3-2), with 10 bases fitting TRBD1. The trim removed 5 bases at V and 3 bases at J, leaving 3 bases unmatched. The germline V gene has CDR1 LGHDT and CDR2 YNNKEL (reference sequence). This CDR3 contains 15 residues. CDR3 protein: CASSAGQGYTGELFF. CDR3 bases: TGTGCCAGCAGCGCGGGACAGGGGTACACCGGGGAGCTGTTTTTT.

CDR3 in DNA: TGTGCCGGAACCCCCGGTCCAGCCTCGGAGGACTATGGCTACACCTTC. Translating it yields CAGTPGPASEDYGYTF. The chain uses TRBV30 and TRBJ1-2, with D uncertain. This CDR3 is built from 16 residues. The V gene's germline CDR1 is GTSNPN and CDR2 SVGIG (reference sequence). Trimming removed 8 bases from V and 3 bases from J, with 25 bases in between.

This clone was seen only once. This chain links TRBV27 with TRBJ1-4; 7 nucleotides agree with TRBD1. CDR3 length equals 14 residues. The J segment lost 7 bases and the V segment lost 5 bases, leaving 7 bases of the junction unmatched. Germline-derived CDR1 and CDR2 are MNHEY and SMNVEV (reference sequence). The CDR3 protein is CASSMQGVREKLFF. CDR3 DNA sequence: TGTGCCAGCAGTATGCAGGGGGTGCGTGAAAAACTGTTTTTT.

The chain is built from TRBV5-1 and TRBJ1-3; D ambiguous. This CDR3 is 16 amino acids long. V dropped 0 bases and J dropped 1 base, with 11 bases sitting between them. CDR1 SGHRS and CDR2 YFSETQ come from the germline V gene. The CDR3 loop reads CASSLAAPESGNTIYF. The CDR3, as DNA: TGCGCCAGCAGCTTGGCCGCGCCCGAGTCTGGAAACACCATATATTTT.

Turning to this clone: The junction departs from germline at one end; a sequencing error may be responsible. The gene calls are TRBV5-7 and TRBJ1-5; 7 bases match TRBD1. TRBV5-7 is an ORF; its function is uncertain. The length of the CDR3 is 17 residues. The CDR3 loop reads CASTLPRTGHSNQPQHF. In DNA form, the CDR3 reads TGTGCCAGCACCTTGCCCCGGACAGGACATAGCAATCAGCCCCAGCATTTT.

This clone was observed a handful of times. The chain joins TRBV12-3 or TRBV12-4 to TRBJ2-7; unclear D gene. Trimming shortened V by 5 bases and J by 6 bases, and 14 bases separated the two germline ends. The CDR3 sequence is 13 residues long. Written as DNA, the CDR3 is TGTGCCAGCAGTGGAAGACTCGGCAGCGAGCAGTACTTC. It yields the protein CASSGRLGSEQYF.

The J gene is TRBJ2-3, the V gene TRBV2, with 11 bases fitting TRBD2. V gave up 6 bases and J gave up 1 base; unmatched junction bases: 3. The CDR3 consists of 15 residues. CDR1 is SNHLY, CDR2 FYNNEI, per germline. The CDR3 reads CASRVLAGGTDTQYF. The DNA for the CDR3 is TGTGCCAGCAGGGTACTAGCGGGGGGCACAGATACGCAGTATTTT. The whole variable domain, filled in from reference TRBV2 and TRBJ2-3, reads EPEVTQTPSHQVTQMGQEVILRCVPISNHLYFYWYRQILGQKVEFLVSFYNNEISEKSEIFDDQFSVERPDGSNFTLKIRSTKLEDSAMYFCASRVLAGGTDTQYFGPGTRLTVL.

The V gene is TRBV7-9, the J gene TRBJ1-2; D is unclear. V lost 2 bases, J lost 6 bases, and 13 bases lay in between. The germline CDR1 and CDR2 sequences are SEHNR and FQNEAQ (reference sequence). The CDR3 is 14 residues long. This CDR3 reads CASSLLSALNGYTF. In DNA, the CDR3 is TGTGCCAGCAGCTTATTAAGCGCCTTGAATGGCTACACCTTC. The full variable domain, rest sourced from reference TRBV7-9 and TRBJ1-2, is DTGVSQNPRHKITKRGQNVTFRCDPISEHNRLYWYRQTLGQGPEFLTYFQNEAQLEKSRLLSDRFSAERPKGSFSTLEIQRTEQGDSAMYLCASSLLSALNGYTFGSGTRLTVV.

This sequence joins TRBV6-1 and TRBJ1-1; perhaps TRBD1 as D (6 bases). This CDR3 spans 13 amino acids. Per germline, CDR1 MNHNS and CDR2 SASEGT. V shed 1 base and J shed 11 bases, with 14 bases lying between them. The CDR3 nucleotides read TGTGCCAGCAGTGAAGAGGACAGATTATGGGCTTTCTTT. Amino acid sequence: CASSEEDRLWAFF.

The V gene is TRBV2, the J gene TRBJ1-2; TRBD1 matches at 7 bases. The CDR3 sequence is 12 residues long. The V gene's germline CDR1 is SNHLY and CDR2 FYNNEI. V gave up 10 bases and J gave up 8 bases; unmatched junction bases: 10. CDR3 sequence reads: CAKRTGDGGYTF. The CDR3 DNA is TGTGCCAAACGTACAGGGGACGGGGGCTACACCTTC.

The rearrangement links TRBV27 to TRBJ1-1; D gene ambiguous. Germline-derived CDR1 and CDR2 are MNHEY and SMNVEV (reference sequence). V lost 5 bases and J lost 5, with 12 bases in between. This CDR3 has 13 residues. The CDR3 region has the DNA TGTGCCAGCAGTCTCACATCATGGACTGAAGCTTTCTTT. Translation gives CASSLTSWTEAFF.

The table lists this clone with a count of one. CDR3 amino acids: CASRFPGQGGYGYTF. The CDR3, as DNA: TGTGCCAGCAGGTTTCCGGGACAGGGAGGGTATGGCTACACCTTC. The V and J genes are TRBV6-5 and TRBJ1-2, with 9 bases lining up with TRBD1. The germline CDR1 and CDR2 sequences are MNHEY and SVGAGI. The CDR3 covers 15 residues. Trimming at V came to 6 bases and at J to 5 bases, leaving 10 bases not matched to a gene.

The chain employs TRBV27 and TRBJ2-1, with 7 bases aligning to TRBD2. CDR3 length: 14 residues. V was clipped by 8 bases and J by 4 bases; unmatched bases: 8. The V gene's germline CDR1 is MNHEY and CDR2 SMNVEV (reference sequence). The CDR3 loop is CASGSGGWYNEQFF. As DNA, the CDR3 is TGTGCCAGCGGGTCGGGGGGATGGTACAATGAGCAGTTCTTC.

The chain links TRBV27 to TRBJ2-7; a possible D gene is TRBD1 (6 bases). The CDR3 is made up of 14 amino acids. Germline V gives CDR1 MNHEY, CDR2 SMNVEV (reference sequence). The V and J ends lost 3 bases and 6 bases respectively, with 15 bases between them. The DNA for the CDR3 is TGTGCCAGCAGTTTGGGAGACAGGCTCTCCGAGCAGTACTTC. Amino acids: CASSLGDRLSEQYF.

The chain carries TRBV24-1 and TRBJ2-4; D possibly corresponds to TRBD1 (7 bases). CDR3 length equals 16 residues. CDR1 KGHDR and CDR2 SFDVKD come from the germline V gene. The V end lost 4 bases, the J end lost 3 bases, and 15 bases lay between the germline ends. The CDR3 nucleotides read TGTGCCACCAGTGACTCGACAGGGCGGGGCAAAAACATTCAGTACTTC. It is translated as CATSDSTGRGKNIQYF.

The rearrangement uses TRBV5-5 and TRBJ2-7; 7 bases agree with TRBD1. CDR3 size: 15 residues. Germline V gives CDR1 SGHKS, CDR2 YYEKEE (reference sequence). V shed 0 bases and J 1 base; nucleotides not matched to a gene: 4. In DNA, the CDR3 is TGTGCCAGCAGCTTGGTGGGACAGACTTCCTACGAGCAGTACTTC. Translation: CASSLVGQTSYEQYF.

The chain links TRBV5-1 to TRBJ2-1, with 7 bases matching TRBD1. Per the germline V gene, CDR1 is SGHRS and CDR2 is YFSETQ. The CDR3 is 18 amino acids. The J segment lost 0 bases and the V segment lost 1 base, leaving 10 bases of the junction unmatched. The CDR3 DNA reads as TGCGCCAGCAGCTTGACCAGGGGGACCGTTAGCTCCTACAATGAGCAGTTCTTC. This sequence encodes CASSLTRGTVSSYNEQFF.